This T cell receptor (beta chain) was sequenced for a study of OX40 agonist ivuxolimab in advanced cancers. At the level of the study: Ivuxolimab, an antibody that agonizes OX40 (CD134), was administered to the patients.

The V end was cut by 4 bases, the J end by 5 bases, with 11 bases between. Per the germline V gene, CDR1 is SGHTA and CDR2 is FQGTGA. This CDR3 contains 13 residues. TCRdb's copy holds only in-frame clones and misses some; the assay was immunoSEQ multiplex PCR. The sample lists approximately 86,000 clones; 80% to 95% were seen once. The sequence was collected from an adult with an advanced solid tumor such as melanoma, head and neck, liver or kidney cancer. The material was CD4+ or CD8+ T cells sorted from blood, obtained in a trial of the OX40 agonist ivuxolimab. The chain has TRBV7-3 and TRBJ2-5; D possibly uses TRBD1 or TRBD2 (5 bases each). For the CDR3, the DNA is TGTGCCAGCAGCTGGGCAGGGAGTGAGACCCAGTACTTC. Protein product: CASSWAGSETQYF.